This passage covers 26 T cell receptor beta chains from one sample sequenced in a study of human T cells and chemical hapten exposure. MiXCR, applied by TCRdb to the RACE reads, yields one record per CDR3 protein. The sample shows 380,000 or so distinct CDR3 sequences, around 5% of them seen only once. Time point indicated: patch test 1, 2 weeks after DPC sensitization. Treatment described: therapeutic diphenylcyclopropenone sensitization with weekly scalp DPC. Sequencing used whole blood, obtained in connection with sensitization to the hapten diphenylcyclopropenone (DPC). These receptors were taken from a woman in her fifties or sixties with alopecia areata. Some clones in this sample may be carry-over from other donors' samples.

This clonotype was recorded many times. The chain links TRBV5-1 to TRBJ2-3, with a weak D call TRBD1 (6 bases). Trimming removed 2 bases at V and 3 bases at J, with 7 bases between. Germline assignment: CDR1 SGHRS and CDR2 YFSETQ. The CDR3 has 13 residues. The CDR3 nucleotides read TGCGCCAGCAGCTTAGACAGGACAGATACGCAGTATTTT. It encodes CASSLDRTDTQYF.

V usage is TRBV2 and J usage is TRBJ2-5; D is unresolved. The CDR3 has 11 residues. Trimming shortened V by 7 bases and J by 5 bases, and 8 bases separated the two germline ends. The germline gives CDR1 SNHLY, CDR2 FYNNEI. The CDR3 bases are TGTGCCAGCATGGGATTGGAGACCCAGTACTTC. This gives the protein CASMGLETQYF.

There are a few counts of this clonotype. An end of the junction does not agree with germline; a read error may underlie this. V and J are TRBV28 and TRBJ2-5, with D unresolved. Germline V lookup: CDR1 MDHEN, CDR2 SYDVKM. This CDR3 contains 11 residues. CDR3 region: CASSLSRTQYF. The CDR3 coding sequence is TGTGCCAGCAGCTTATCCCGGACCCAGTACTTC.

Only a few counts were recorded for this clonotype. The chain is built from TRBV2 and TRBJ1-1; 7 nucleotides agree with TRBD1. V gave up 7 bases and J gave up 4 bases; unmatched junction bases: 6. This CDR3 contains 13 residues. Germline assignment: CDR1 SNHLY and CDR2 FYNNEI. The CDR3 loop is CASMWTGPTEAFF. The CDR3 region has the DNA TGTGCCAGCATGTGGACAGGCCCCACTGAAGCTTTCTTT.

This clonotype was seen at least ten times. The chain has TRBV7-9 and TRBJ2-3; D is tentatively TRBD1 or TRBD2 (6 bases each). Germline values: CDR1 SEHNR, CDR2 FQNEAQ (reference sequence). The CDR3 sequence is 14 residues long. Between the trimmed V and J ends, which lost 1 base and 7 bases, there was a span of 12 bases. The CDR3 protein is CASSLEGGSHTQYF. In DNA form, the CDR3 reads TGTGCCAGCAGCTTAGAGGGGGGCTCACATACGCAGTATTTT.

This rearrangement joins TRBV7-2 to TRBJ1-1; the match to TRBD1 covers 10 bases. After removal of 4 bases from V and 8 bases from J, the junction contained 7 bases not matched to a gene. The germline gives CDR1 SGHTA, CDR2 FQGNSA. CDR3 length equals 14 residues. This chain's CDR3 is CASSSRQGAGEAFF. The CDR3 coding sequence is TGTGCCAGCAGCTCCCGACAGGGGGCGGGGGAAGCTTTCTTT.

This clonotype was found a few times. The gene calls are TRBV28 and TRBJ2-2, with 10 bases lining up with TRBD2. V was pared by 3 bases and J by 1 base, with 5 bases of the junction left unmatched. The CDR3 loop spans 17 amino acids. Germline V lookup: CDR1 MDHEN, CDR2 SYDVKM. CDR3 in DNA: TGTGCCAGCAGTTTCGGACTAGCGGTTCTGAACACCGGGGAGCTGTTTTTT. Protein sequence: CASSFGLAVLNTGELFF.

This clonotype was picked up many times. This rearrangement joins TRBV29-1 to TRBJ2-5; tentative D call: TRBD2 (6 bases). This CDR3 is 12 amino acids long. The germline gives CDR1 SQVTM, CDR2 ANQGSEA. Trimming took off 4 bases at V and 6 bases at J, with 12 bases between the two ends. This chain's CDR3 is CSVARGGQTQYF. The CDR3 bases are TGCAGCGTTGCTAGGGGAGGACAGACCCAGTACTTC.

This clonotype was observed many times. The CDR3, as DNA: TGCAGTGCTAGGGGGGACAGGGGCACTGAAGCTTTCTTT. The encoded protein is CSARGDRGTEAFF. The chain joins TRBV20-1 to TRBJ1-1, with 10 bases identical to TRBD1. CDR3 length: 13 amino acids. Germline V gives CDR1 DFQATT, CDR2 SNEGSKA (reference sequence). The J segment lost 4 bases and the V segment lost 3 bases, leaving 2 bases of the junction unmatched.

This clonotype was observed a handful of times. V and J are TRBV12-3 or TRBV12-4 and TRBJ2-6; D unclear. The CDR3 loop spans 14 amino acids. V was shortened by 9 bases and J by 0 bases, with 9 bases between the two germline ends. The CDR3 DNA follows: TGTGCCAGTAAACCCCACTCTGGGGCCAACGTCCTGACTTTC. Translation gives CASKPHSGANVLTF.

This clonotype was recorded many times. This chain joins TRBV20-1 and TRBJ2-2, with D unresolved. Trimming removed 6 bases at V and 8 bases at J, with 16 bases between. Germline CDR1 and CDR2: DFQATT and SNEGSKA (reference sequence). This CDR3 region has 13 residues. The CDR3: CSASTSSRGELFF. CDR3 coding DNA: TGCAGTGCCAGCACCTCTTCGCGAGGGGAGCTGTTTTTT.

Only a few counts were recorded for this clonotype. DNA of the CDR3: TGTGCCAGCAGCCCGTCCCCCGGAGCAGCCCTCCACTTT. As protein: CASSPSPGAALHF. This chain joins TRBV7-2 and TRBJ1-6; D is undetermined. The V and J ends lost 5 bases and 14 bases respectively, with 16 bases between them. The CDR3 is 13 amino acids. In germline, CDR1 is SGHTA, CDR2 FQGNSA.

This clonotype has at least ten counts. The rearrangement uses TRBV6-1 and TRBJ1-2; D is uncertain. Trimming removed 1 base from V and 7 bases from J, with 7 bases in between. This CDR3 has 12 amino acids. The germline CDR1 and CDR2 sequences are MNHNS and SASEGT. CDR3 region: CASSEGSFGYTF. CDR3 in DNA: TGTGCCAGCAGTGAAGGGAGTTTTGGCTACACCTTC.

Concerning this clonotype itself: A much more abundant neighbour one base away suggests this may be a read error. This chain uses TRBV30 with TRBJ2-7; tentatively, D is TRBD1 or TRBD2 (6 bases each). V was cut by 0 bases and J by 7 bases, with 19 bases left in between. Germline V gene lookup returns CDR1 GTSNPN and CDR2 SVGIG (reference sequence). This CDR3 region has 15 residues. The CDR3 bases are TGTGCCTGGAGTGTACAAGGGGGGCGCTTGGAGGAGCAGTACTTC. This codes for CAWSVQGGRLEEQYF.

In its sample, this clonotype was seen many times. This chain links TRBV6-2 or TRBV6-3 with TRBJ2-3; 11 positions agree with TRBD2. The V gene end was trimmed by 7 bases and the J gene end by 9 bases; junction bases not matched to a gene: 15. CDR1 is MNHEY, CDR2 SVGEGT, per germline. The CDR3 covers 16 residues. CDR3 sequence: CASIPGLAGLSRTQYF. Written as DNA, the CDR3 is TGTGCCAGCATCCCCGGACTAGCGGGTCTATCGAGGACGCAGTATTTT.

This clonotype was counted only a few times. The chain has TRBV7-8 and TRBJ2-3; the D is unclear. V was shortened by 5 bases and J by 5 bases, with 8 bases between the two germline ends. The CDR3 consists of 12 residues. Germline loops: CDR1 SGHVS, CDR2 FQNEAQ. CDR3 amino acids: CASSNTVDTQYF. CDR3 DNA: TGTGCCAGCAGCAACACGGTAGATACGCAGTATTTT.

The V call is TRBV6-2 or TRBV6-3, the J call TRBJ1-5; D is possibly TRBD1 (5 bases). Per germline, CDR1 MNHEY and CDR2 SVGEGT. The V and J ends lost 0 bases and 5 bases respectively, with 17 bases between them. This CDR3 contains 17 residues. The CDR3 DNA sequence: TGTGCCAGCAGTTACTCGAAGGATACAGGCAGGTATCAGCCCCAGCATTTT. This codes for CASSYSKDTGRYQPQHF.

V and J are TRBV2 and TRBJ2-3; TRBD2 might be the D (6 bases). The ends were cut back, 8 bases at V and 5 bases at J, with 11 bases in the middle. The CDR3 loop spans 12 amino acids. Looked up from germline, CDR1 is SNHLY and CDR2 is FYNNEI. CDR3 DNA sequence: TGTGCCAGCGCGTGGGAGGAAGATACGCAGTATTTT. Its translation is CASAWEEDTQYF.

The chain uses TRBV27 and TRBJ1-2, with a possible D match to TRBD1 (6 bases). V lost 3 bases to trimming and J lost 4 bases, with 18 bases between them. The germline V gene has CDR1 MNHEY and CDR2 SMNVEV (reference sequence). The length of the CDR3 is 16 residues. The CDR3 is CASSLTGGQIVYGYTF. The CDR3 bases are TGTGCCAGCAGTTTGACGGGGGGGCAAATAGTCTATGGCTACACCTTC.

In its sample, this clonotype was seen a few times. V usage is TRBV27 and J usage is TRBJ2-1; 10 bases are shared with TRBD2. Germline V gene sequence: CDR1 MNHEY, CDR2 SMNVEV (reference sequence). The ends lost 5 bases at V and 10 bases at J; junction bases unmatched: 11. The CDR3 totals 15 residues. CDR3 in DNA: TGTGCCAGCAGTGTCGGAGCGGGAGGGCCGAGAGAGCAGTTCTTC. Protein: CASSVGAGGPREQFF.

This clonotype occurred many times. The chain combines TRBV20-1 with TRBJ2-5; 8 bases are shared with TRBD1. Unmatched junction bases numbered 5, after V lost 7 bases and J lost 4 bases. The V gene's germline CDR1 is DFQATT and CDR2 SNEGSKA (reference sequence). The CDR3 contains 12 residues. CDR3 region: CSVIGQGETQYF. The DNA of the CDR3 is TGCAGTGTTATAGGACAGGGAGAGACCCAGTACTTC.

This chain uses TRBV29-1 with TRBJ2-3; 8 nucleotides agree with TRBD1. The V gene's germline CDR1 is SQVTM and CDR2 ANQGSEA. The junction had 6 bases not matched to a gene; V was cut back by 7 bases and J by 0 bases. The CDR3 runs 14 residues. The CDR3 region is CSARQGTSTDTQYF. The CDR3 region has the DNA TGCAGCGCCCGACAGGGGACTAGCACAGATACGCAGTATTTT.

This clonotype was recorded a few times. The chain links TRBV28 to TRBJ1-1, with D maybe TRBD1 (6 bases). CDR3 size: 16 residues. Trimming removed 4 bases from V and 8 bases from J, with 23 bases in between. In germline, CDR1 is MDHEN, CDR2 SYDVKM. CDR3 nucleotide sequence: TGTGCCAGCAGTTGGGACCCGATCCTGGGGGGGCCGGAAGCTTTCTTT. Encoded protein: CASSWDPILGGPEAFF.

This sequence joins TRBV3-1 and TRBJ2-2; no firm D call. CDR3 size: 14 residues. V gave up 2 bases and J gave up 9 bases, with 13 bases separating them. CDR1 is LGHDT, CDR2 YNNKEL, per germline (reference sequence). CDR3 residues: CASSQTAGHRELFF. The CDR3 nucleotides are TGTGCCAGCAGCCAAACGGCAGGCCACCGGGAGCTGTTTTTT.

This clonotype appeared a few times. This chain connects TRBV7-2 to TRBJ1-4, with D possibly TRBD1 on 5 matching bases. V lost 3 bases and J 7 bases, leaving 9 bases between the germline ends. The CDR3 has 13 residues. Germline CDR1 SGHTA, CDR2 FQGNSA. Written as DNA, the CDR3 is TGTGCCAGCAGCTTGGGGGTTTTTGAAAAACTGTTTTTT. The encoded protein is CASSLGVFEKLFF.

This clonotype has a handful of counts. The chain combines TRBV25-1 with TRBJ2-1; TRBD1 agrees at 7 bases. With V trimmed by 9 bases and J by 8 bases, 13 bases remained unmatched. This CDR3 has 14 residues. Germline CDR1 MGHDK, CDR2 SYGVNS. CDR3 bases: TGTGCCAGTGCGACGGGACAGCGTGGCGATGAGCAGTTCTTC. Protein sequence: CASATGQRGDEQFF.